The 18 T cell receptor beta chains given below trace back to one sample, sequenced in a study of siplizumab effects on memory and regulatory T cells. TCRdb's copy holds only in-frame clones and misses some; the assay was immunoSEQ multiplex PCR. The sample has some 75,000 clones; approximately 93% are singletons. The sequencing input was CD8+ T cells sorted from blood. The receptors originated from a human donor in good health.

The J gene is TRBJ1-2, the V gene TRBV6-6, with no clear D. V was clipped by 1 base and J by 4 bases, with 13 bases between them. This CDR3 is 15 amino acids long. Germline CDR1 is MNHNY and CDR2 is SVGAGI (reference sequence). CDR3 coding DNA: TGTGCCAGCAGTTACTACTCGACGGGAGGCTATGGCTACACCTTC. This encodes CASSYYSTGGYGYTF.

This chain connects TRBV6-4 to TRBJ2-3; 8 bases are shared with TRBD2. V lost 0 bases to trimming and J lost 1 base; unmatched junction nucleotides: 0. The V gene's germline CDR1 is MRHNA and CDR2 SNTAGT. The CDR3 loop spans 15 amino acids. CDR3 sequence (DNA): TGTGCCAGCAGTGACTCTAGCGGGGGCACAGATACGCAGTATTTT. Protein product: CASSDSSGGTDTQYF.

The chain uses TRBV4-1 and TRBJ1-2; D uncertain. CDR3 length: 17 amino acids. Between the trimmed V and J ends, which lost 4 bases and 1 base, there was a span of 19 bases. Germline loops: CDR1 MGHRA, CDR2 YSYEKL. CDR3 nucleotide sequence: TGCGCCAGCAGCCCTGATCCTGGACTGGGAGGTAACTATGGCTACACCTTC. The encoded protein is CASSPDPGLGGNYGYTF.

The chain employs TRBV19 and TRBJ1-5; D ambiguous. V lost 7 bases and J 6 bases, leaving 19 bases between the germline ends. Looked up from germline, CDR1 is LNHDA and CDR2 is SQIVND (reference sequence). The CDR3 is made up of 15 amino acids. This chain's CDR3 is CASTFTEGVGQPQHF. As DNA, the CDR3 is TGTGCCAGTACCTTTACCGAGGGTGTCGGTCAGCCCCAGCATTTT.

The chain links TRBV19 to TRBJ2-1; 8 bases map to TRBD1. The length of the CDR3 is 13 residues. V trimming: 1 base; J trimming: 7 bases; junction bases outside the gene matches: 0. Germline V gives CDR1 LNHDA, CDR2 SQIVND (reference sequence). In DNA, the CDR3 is TGTGCCAGTAGTATAGGGACAGGGAATGAGCAGTTCTTC. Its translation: CASSIGTGNEQFF.

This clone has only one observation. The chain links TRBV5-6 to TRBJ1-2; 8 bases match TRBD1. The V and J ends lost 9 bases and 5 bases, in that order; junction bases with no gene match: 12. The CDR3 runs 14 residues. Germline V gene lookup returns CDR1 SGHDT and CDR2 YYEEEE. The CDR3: CAISSGGQGYGYTF. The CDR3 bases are TGTGCCATCTCTTCTGGCGGACAGGGATATGGCTACACCTTC.

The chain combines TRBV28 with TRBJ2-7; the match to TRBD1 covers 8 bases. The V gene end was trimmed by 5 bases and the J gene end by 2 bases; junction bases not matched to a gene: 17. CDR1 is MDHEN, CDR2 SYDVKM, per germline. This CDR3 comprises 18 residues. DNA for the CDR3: TGTGCCAGCAGTCGCCCCGGGACAGGCCTTCTATTTACCTACGAGCAGTACTTC. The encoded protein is CASSRPGTGLLFTYEQYF.

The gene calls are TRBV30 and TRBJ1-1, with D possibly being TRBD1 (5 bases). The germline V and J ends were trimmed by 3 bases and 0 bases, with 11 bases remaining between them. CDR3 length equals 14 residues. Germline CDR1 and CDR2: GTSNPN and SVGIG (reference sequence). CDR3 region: CAWRRGVMNTEAFF. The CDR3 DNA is TGTGCCTGGAGAAGGGGAGTAATGAACACTGAAGCTTTCTTT. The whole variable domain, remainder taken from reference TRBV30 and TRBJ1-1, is SQTIHQWPATLVQPVGSPLSLECTVEGTSNPNLYWYRQAAGRGLQLLFYSVGIGQISSEVPQNLSASRPQDRQFILSSKKLLLSDSGFYLCAWRRGVMNTEAFFGQGTRLTVV.

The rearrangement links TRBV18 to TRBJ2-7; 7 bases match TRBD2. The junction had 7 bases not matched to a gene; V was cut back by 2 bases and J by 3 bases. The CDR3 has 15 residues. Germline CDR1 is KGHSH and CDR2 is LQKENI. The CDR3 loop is CASSPTETSNYEQYF. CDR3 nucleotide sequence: TGTGCCAGCTCACCAACTGAGACTAGCAACTACGAGCAGTACTTC.

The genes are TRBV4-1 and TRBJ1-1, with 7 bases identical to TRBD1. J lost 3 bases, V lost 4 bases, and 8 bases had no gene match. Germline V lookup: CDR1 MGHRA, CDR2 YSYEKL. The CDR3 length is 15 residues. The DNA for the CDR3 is TGCGCCAGCAGCCCGAATCCAGGGGGTGACACTGAAGCTTTCTTT. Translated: CASSPNPGGDTEAFF.

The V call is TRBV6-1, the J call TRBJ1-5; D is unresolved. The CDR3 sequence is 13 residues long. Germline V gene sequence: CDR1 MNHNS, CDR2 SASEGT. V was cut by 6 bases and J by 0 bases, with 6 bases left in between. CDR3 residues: CASSVYSNQPQHF. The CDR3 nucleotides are TGTGCCAGCAGCGTCTATAGCAATCAGCCCCAGCATTTT.

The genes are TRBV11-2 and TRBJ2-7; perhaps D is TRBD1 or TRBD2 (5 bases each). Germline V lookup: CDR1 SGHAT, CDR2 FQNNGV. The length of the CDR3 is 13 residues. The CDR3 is CASSLYPRDRGDV. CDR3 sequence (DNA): TGTGCCAGCAGCCTCTACCCCCGGGACCGGGGCGATGTC.

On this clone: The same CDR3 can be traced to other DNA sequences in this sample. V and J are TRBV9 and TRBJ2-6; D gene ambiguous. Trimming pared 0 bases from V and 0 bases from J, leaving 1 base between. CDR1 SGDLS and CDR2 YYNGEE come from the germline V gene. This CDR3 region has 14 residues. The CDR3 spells CASSVGSGANVLTF. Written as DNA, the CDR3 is TGTGCCAGCAGCGTAGGCTCTGGGGCCAACGTCCTGACTTTC.

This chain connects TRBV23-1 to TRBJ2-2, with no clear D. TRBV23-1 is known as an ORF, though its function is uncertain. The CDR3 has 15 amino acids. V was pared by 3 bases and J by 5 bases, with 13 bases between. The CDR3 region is CASSHRLRGTGELFF. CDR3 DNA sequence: TGCGCCAGCAGTCACCGACTTCGTGGGACCGGGGAGCTGTTTTTT.

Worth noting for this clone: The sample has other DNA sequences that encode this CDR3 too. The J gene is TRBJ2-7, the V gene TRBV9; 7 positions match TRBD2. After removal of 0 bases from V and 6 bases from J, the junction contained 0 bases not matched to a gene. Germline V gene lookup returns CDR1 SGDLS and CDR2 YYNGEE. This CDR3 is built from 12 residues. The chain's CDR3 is CASSVGTSEQYF. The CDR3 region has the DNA TGTGCCAGCAGCGTAGGGACTAGCGAGCAGTACTTC.

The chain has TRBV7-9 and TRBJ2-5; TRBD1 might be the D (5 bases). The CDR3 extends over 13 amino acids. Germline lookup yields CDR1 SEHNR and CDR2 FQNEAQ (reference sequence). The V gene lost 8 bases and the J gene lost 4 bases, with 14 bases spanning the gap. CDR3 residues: CASVEGVGETQYF. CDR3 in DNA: TGTGCCAGCGTGGAAGGGGTCGGAGAGACCCAGTACTTC.

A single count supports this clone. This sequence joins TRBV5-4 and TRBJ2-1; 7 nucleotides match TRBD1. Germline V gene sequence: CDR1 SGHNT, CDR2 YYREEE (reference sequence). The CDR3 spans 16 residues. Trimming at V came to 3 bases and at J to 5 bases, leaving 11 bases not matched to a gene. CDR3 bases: TGTGCCAGCAGCTATTGGGCCGGACAGGCAAACAATGAGCAGTTCTTC. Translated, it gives CASSYWAGQANNEQFF.

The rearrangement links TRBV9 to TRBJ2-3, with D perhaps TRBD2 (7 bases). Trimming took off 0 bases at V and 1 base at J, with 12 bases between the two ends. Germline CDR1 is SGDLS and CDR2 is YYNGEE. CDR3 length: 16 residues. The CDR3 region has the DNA TGTGCCAGCAGCGTAGAGGGGGGGTCGGGCACAGATACGCAGTATTTT. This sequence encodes CASSVEGGSGTDTQYF.